This T cell receptor (beta chain) was sequenced for a study of beta chain features in type 1 diabetes (dated by TCRdb to 2016 to 2018). Concerning the study at large: Mean age, gender distribution, total cell number and subset yield were not different between patients and healthy donors. A total of 107,917,701 sorted cells were examined across all samples, and the number of cells per subset was strongly correlated with RNA yield. The study compared TCRB repertoires of sorted circulating CD4+ T cell subsets between recently diagnosed type 1 diabetes patients and matched healthy donors. Naive and central memory subsets were obtained from all 30 or so donors, but regulatory and stem cell-like memory subsets were isolated from only 8 patients and roughly eight healthy donors. Here is what the overall study found, with its caveats: Patients with type 1 diabetes made fewer insertions and deleted more nucleotides at VDJ recombination sites, implying thymic rearrangement abnormalities. Because small numbers of individuals were included in the HLA sub-analyses, any influence of HLA type on TCRB rearrangement was left unresolved. Type 1 diabetes patients showed a moderate but significant shortening of TCRB CDR3 length in all four CD4+ subsets. PCR might favor shorter templates, but patient and control samples were amplified and corrected together, so any skew would affect both groups equally. Because cDNA rather than genomic DNA was sequenced, highly expressing activated cells could have been over-represented, although no difference in activation and CD3 levels was found between groups. Naive, central memory and regulatory TCRB repertoires appeared to be more alike among patients than among healthy donors.

From each donor, a single peripheral blood sample of approximately 120 mL on average was drawn into heparinised tubes. Using a panel that included CD45RO, CCR7, CD25, CD127, CD95 and CD27, naive, central memory, regulatory and stem cell-like memory CD4+ T cells were sorted on a BD FACSAria II. Every sorted population had a purity above 95%. PBMCs were isolated right away by Lymphoprep density gradient centrifugation and were stained directly, without culture. So that batch effects would be minimized, each experiment stained and sorted samples in pairs, pairing one healthy donor with one patient. The table lists this clone with a few counts. Its antigen remains undetermined. Base quality data are lacking; no much larger clone is found one base away. Its CDR3 holds 15 amino acids, cysteine through phenylalanine. Of all the DNA, just the CDR3 is kept, 45 bases in frame from base 1. The V and J ends are trimmed by 1 base and 1 base, leaving 9 bases between them. CDR1 LGHNA and CDR2 YSLEER are derived from the germline V gene.

The entire isolated RNA was reverse transcribed using the High Capacity cDNA Reverse Transcription Kit, and thus expressed TCRB transcripts were sequenced. Deep immunoSEQ sequencing was performed on naive, central memory and regulatory T cell samples, with an average of roughly 3.3 million total reads per sample. Sorted cells were lysed in RLT buffer, and RNA was extracted using DNase-treated RNeasy Micro or Mini kits according to cell number. Each cell subset was processed on its own to prevent cross-contamination, while patient and healthy donor samples were processed together. TCRB sequences were amplified from cDNA with the immunoSEQ multiplex PCR, producing 87-bp fragments spanning the CDR3 region. Amplicons were sequenced on the Illumina HiSeq platform. The authors' analysis ran thus. PCR bias was corrected computationally using synthetic template baselines, and reads within Hamming distance 2 were collapsed, with unmergeable singletons discarded. Reads were aligned against IMGT so that V, D and J genes, CDR3 length and insertions or deletions at six rearrangement sites could be assigned. Within each subset, clonotype counts were normalized to the number of sorted cells before true diversity and Gini coefficients were calculated with the tcR R package. The overlap coefficient, calculated on TCRB nucleotide sequences, was used to measure repertoire sharing. As a proxy for the pre-selection repertoire, out-of-frame TCRB sequences from naive cells were analyzed. TCRdb obtained this table from immuneACCESS and retained in-frame rearrangements with V and J assigned. These tables miss some clones; where compared with another copy, unresolved V genes account for less than half of the shortfall, and the remainder is unexplained. V, J and clone size are taken as reported in that table, and D and trimming were inferred from the DNA itself. Recorded for this sample are roughly 310,000 clones; more than 9.5% of them occurred a single time. The ten most abundant clones make up around 0.015% of the sample.

This chain joins TRBV4-3 to TRBJ2-3, with the D gene uncertain. The clonotype originates from a woman in her twenties or thirties in good health. The sample was naive CD4+ T cells from blood. The cell subset or site label of this sample denotes: true naive CD4+ T cells. The DNA is as follows: TGCGCCAGCAGCCAAGGTAGATTGGGCACAGATACGCAGTATTTT. The translation is CASSQGRLGTDTQYF.